This TCR beta chain originates from a study of T cell changes during pregnancy in multiple sclerosis. The method was immunoSEQ multiplex PCR; TCRdb's version includes in-frame clones alone and lacks a portion of them. The sample shows tens of thousands of clones, around 90% of them seen only once. The sample in question was peripheral blood, obtained in the first trimester of pregnancy. The sequence was obtained from a female donor in good health, enrolled as a control in a pregnancy study.

DNA for the CDR3: TGTGCCATCCAGGGGGCCTATGGCTACACCTTC. This encodes CAIQGAYGYTF. This sequence joins TRBV25-1 and TRBJ1-2, with 8 bases fitting TRBD1. Unmatched junction bases numbered 2, after V lost 10 bases and J lost 4 bases. CDR3 length: 11 amino acids. The germline gives CDR1 MGHDK, CDR2 SYGVNS.